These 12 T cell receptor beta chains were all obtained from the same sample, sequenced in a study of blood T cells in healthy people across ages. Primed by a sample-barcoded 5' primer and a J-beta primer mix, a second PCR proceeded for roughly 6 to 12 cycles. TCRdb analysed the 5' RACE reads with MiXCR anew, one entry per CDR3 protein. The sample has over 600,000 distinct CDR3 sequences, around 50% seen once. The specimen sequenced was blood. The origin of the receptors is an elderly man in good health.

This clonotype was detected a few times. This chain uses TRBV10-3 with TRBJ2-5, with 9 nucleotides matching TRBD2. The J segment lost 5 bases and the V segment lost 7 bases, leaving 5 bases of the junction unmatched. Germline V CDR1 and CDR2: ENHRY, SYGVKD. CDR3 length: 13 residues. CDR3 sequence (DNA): TGTGCCATCAATAATGCGGGAGGGGAGACCCAGTACTTC. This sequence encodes CAINNAGGETQYF.

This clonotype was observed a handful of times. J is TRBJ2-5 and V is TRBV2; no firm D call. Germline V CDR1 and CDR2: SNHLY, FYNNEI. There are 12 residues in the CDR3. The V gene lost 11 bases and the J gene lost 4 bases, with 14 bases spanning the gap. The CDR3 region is CARRRVGETQYF. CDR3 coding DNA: TGTGCCCGGCGTAGGGTAGGAGAGACCCAGTACTTC.

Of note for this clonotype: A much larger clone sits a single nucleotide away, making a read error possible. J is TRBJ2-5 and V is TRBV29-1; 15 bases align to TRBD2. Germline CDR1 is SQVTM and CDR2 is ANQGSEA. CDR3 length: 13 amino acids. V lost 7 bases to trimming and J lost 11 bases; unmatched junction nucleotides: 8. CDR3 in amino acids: CSGTSGRAYEQYF. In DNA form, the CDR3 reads TGCAGCGGGACTAGCGGGAGGGCCTATGAGCAGTACTTC.

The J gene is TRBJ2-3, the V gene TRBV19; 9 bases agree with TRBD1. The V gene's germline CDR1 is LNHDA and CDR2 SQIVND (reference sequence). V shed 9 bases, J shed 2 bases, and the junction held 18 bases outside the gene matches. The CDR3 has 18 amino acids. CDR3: CASKRASQGQGYTDTQYF. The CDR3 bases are TGTGCCAGCAAGCGGGCAAGCCAGGGACAGGGATACACAGATACGCAGTATTTT.

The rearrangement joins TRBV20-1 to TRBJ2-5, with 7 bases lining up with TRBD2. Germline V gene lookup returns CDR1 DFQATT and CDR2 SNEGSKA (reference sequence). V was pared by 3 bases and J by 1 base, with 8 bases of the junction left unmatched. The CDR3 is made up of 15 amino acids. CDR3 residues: CSASPAGKTQETQYF. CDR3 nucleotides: TGCAGTGCTAGTCCAGCGGGGAAAACCCAAGAGACCCAGTACTTC.

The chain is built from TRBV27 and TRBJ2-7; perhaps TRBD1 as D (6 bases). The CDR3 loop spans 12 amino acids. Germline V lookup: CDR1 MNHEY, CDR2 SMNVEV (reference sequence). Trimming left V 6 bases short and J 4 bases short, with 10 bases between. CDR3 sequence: CASRDTGYEQYF. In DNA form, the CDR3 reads TGTGCCAGCAGGGACACAGGGTACGAGCAGTACTTC.

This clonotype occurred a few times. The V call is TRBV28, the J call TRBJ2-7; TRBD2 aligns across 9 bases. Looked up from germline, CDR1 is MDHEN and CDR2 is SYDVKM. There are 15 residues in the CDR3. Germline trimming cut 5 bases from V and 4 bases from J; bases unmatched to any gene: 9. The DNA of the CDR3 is TGTGCCAGCAGTCCTTCTGTAGCGGGAGTGTACGAGCAGTACTTC. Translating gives CASSPSVAGVYEQYF. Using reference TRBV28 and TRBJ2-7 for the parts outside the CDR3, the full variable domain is DVKVTQSSRYLVKRTGEKVFLECVQDMDHENMFWYRQDPGLGLRLIYFSYDVKMKEKGDIPEGYSVSREKKERFSLILESASTNQTSMYLCASSPSVAGVYEQYFGPGTRLTVT.

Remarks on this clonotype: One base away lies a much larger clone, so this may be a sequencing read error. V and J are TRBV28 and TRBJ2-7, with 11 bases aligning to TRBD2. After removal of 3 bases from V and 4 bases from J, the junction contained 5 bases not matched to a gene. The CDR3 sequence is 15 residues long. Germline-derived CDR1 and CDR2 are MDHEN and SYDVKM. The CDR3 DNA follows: TGTGCCAGCAGTTTGGGAGTAGCGGGAGGGTACGAGCAGTACTTC. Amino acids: CASSLGVAGGYEQYF.

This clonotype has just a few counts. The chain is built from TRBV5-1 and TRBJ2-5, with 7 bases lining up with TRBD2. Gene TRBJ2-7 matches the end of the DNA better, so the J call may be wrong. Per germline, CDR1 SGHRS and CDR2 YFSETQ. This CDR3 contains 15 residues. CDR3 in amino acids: CASSLVASGTDEQYF. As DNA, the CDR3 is TGCGCCAGCAGCTTGGTAGCTAGCGGCACGGACGAGCAGTACTTC.

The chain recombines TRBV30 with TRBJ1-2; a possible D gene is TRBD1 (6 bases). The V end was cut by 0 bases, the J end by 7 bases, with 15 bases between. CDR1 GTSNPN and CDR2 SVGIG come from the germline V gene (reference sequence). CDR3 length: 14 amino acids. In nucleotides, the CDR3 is TGTGCCTGGAGTGTACGGGGAGGGGGGCCTGGCTACACCTTC. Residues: CAWSVRGGGPGYTF.

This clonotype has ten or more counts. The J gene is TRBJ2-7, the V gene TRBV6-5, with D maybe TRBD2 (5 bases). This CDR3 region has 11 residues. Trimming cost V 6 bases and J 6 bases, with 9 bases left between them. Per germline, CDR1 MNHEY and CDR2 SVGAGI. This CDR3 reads CASRRESEQYF. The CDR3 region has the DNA TGTGCCAGCAGAAGGGAGTCCGAGCAGTACTTC.

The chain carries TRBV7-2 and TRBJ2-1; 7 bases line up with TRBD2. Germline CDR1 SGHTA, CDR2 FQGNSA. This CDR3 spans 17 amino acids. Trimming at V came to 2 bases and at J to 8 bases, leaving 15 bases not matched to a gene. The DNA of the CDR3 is TGTGCCAGCAGCTTACGGCGGGGCGGGAGTTCTTCCGATGAGCAGTTCTTC. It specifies CASSLRRGGSSSDEQFF.